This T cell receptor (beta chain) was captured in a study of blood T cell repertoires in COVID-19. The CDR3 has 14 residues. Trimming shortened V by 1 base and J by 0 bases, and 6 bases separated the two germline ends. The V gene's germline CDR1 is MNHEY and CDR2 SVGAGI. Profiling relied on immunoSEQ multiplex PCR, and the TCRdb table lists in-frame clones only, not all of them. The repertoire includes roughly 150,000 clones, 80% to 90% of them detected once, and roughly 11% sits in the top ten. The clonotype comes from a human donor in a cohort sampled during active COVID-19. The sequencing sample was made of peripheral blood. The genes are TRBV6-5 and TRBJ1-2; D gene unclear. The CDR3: CASSYLSSNYGYTF. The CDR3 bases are TGTGCCAGCAGTTACTTGTCTTCTAACTATGGCTACACCTTC.